These T cell receptor beta chains were read from a single sample in a study of blood T cell repertoires in COVID-19. Sequencing was performed with immunoSEQ multiplex PCR; in TCRdb, only in-frame clones are kept and a portion is missing. The table records about 22,000 clones, 75% to 85% of them present only once. Sequenced: peripheral blood. These TCRs come from a man in his sixties or seventies with acute or convalescent COVID-19. Each CDR3 is given with its conserved first and last residue. A D gene is named only where the DNA matches it firmly. Clone size is stated in some rows and not others, as once, few, many or a class when expanded.

j_call clone_size d_call v_call cdr3_aa cdr3_nt
TRBJ1-5 NA NA TRBV6-5 CASSRGRQEEPQHF TGTGCCAGCAGTCGAGGCCGACAGGAGGAGCCCCAGCATTTT
TRBJ2-1 NA NA TRBV6-2/TRBV6-3 CASSYRRGGQNSYNEQFF TGTGCCAGCAGTTACCGAAGGGGGGGGCAGAACTCCTACAATGAGCAGTTCTTC
TRBJ1-4 NA NA TRBV28 CASSSSRQEREKLFF TGTGCCAGCAGTTCTTCCAGGCAAGAGCGGGAAAAACTGTTTTTT
TRBJ2-3 once TRBD1 TRBV5-1 CASSLTGGETGYF TGCGCCAGCAGCTTGACAGGGGGCGAGACCGGGTATTTT
TRBJ2-2 NA NA TRBV5-4 CASSWDTNTGELFF TGTGCCAGCAGCTGGGACACCAACACCGGGGAGCTGTTTTTT
TRBJ1-5 once NA TRBV19 CASSFDRRDQPQHF TGTGCCAGTAGTTTCGACAGGCGGGATCAGCCCCAGCATTTT
TRBJ2-7 NA TRBD2 TRBV6-1 CASSEGTSDSYEQYF TGTGCCAGCAGTGAGGGGACTAGCGACTCCTACGAGCAGTACTTC
TRBJ2-7 NA NA TRBV28 CASSDLAGQRGPYEQYF TGTGCCAGCAGTGACTTGGCGGGACAGAGAGGACCATACGAGCAGTACTTC
TRBJ1-1 NA TRBD1 TRBV6-4 CASRERDRGGTEAFF TGTGCCAGCAGGGAACGGGACAGGGGAGGAACTGAAGCTTTCTTT
TRBJ2-2 NA TRBD1 TRBV6-2/TRBV6-3 CASSLHGTVNTGELFF TGTGCCAGCAGCCTTCATGGGACAGTGAACACCGGGGAGCTGTTTTTT
TRBJ2-2 NA TRBD2 TRBV11-2 CASSLESTGGPGELFF TGTGCCAGCAGCTTAGAGTCGACGGGAGGACCCGGGGAGCTGTTTTTT
TRBJ2-2 few NA TRBV11-2 CASSFQRVNTGELFF TGTGCCAGCAGCTTCCAGAGGGTGAACACCGGGGAGCTGTTTTTT
TRBJ1-2 NA TRBD1 TRBV6-5 CASSYWGTEEAYGYTF TGTGCCAGCAGTTATTGGGGGACAGAAGAGGCCTATGGCTACACCTTC
TRBJ2-5 once TRBD1 TRBV5-8 CASSMTGRETQYF TGTGCCAGCAGCATGACAGGGCGGGAGACCCAGTACTTC
TRBJ2-7 few NA TRBV11-3 CASSLDSGHRVGEQYF TGTGCCAGCAGCTTAGATTCGGGACACCGGGTTGGAGAGCAGTACTTC
TRBJ1-5 few NA TRBV28 CASRTPGDQPQHF TGTGCCAGCAGAACCCCAGGGGATCAGCCCCAGCATTTT
TRBJ1-3 NA NA TRBV9 CASSSPTAQSPLSGNTIYF TGTGCCAGCAGCTCCCCGACAGCCCAATCACCCCTTTCTGGAAACACCATATATTTT
TRBJ1-1 NA NA TRBV7-2 CASMRGISIWDTEAFF TGTGCCAGCATGAGGGGGATTAGTATCTGGGACACTGAAGCTTTCTTT
TRBJ1-5 NA NA TRBV27 CASSFRIPRDQPQHF TGTGCCAGCAGTTTCCGAATACCCCGGGATCAGCCCCAGCATTTT
TRBJ2-4 once NA TRBV10-3 CAISDPGLAKNIQYF TGTGCCATCAGTGACCCGGGACTAGCCAAAAACATTCAGTACTTC
TRBJ1-1 once NA TRBV7-2 CALGWSVNTEAFF TGTGCCCTCGGGTGGTCGGTGAACACTGAAGCTTTCTTT
TRBJ2-5 few NA TRBV19 CASSIGGLRSQETQYF TGTGCCAGTAGTATAGGAGGCCTTCGGTCCCAAGAGACCCAGTACTTC
TRBJ2-1 NA TRBD2 TRBV7-2 CASSLGLAGGDEQFF TGTGCCAGCAGCTTGGGACTAGCGGGAGGCGATGAGCAGTTCTTC
TRBJ1-6 NA NA TRBV5-8 CASSLGQNSPLHF TGTGCCAGCAGCTTGGGACAGAATTCACCCCTCCACTTT
TRBJ1-5 NA TRBD1 TRBV27 CASSLSRGRFYSNQPQHF TGTGCCAGCAGTTTATCCAGGGGGCGATTTTATAGCAATCAGCCCCAGCATTTT
TRBJ1-5 NA NA TRBV19 CASSIQGRSQHF TGTGCCAGTAGTATCCAGGGCAGGTCGCAGCATTTT
TRBJ2-2 NA TRBD2 TRBV7-3 CASRLAGGTNTGELFF TGTGCCAGCCGTTTAGCGGGAGGGACTAACACCGGGGAGCTGTTTTTT
TRBJ2-1 once TRBD2 TRBV20-1 CSASPHPHGGGFYNEQFF TGCAGTGCTAGTCCCCACCCCCACGGCGGGGGGTTCTACAATGAGCAGTTCTTC
TRBJ1-5 NA NA TRBV2 CASSLGVTGNQPQHF TGTGCCAGCAGTCTCGGGGTTACGGGCAATCAGCCCCAGCATTTT
TRBJ1-5 NA NA TRBV28 CASSFQGGYQPQHF TGTGCCAGCAGTTTCCAGGGAGGGTATCAGCCCCAGCATTTT
TRBJ1-6 NA NA TRBV6-5 CASSYFTGSGSPLHF TGTGCCAGCAGTTACTTTACAGGGTCTGGTTCACCCCTCCACTTT
TRBJ2-7 NA NA TRBV7-2 CASSLEAGKGPYEQYF TGTGCCAGCAGCTTAGAGGCAGGGAAAGGACCCTACGAGCAGTACTTC
TRBJ1-1 NA NA TRBV5-1 CASSSGRERVQGPIPTEAFF TGCGCCAGCAGCTCGGGGAGGGAAAGAGTCCAGGGGCCCATACCCACTGAAGCTTTCTTT
TRBJ1-4 NA TRBD1 TRBV15 CATSGGQGHEKLFF TGTGCCACCAGCGGGGGACAGGGACATGAAAAACTGTTTTTT
TRBJ2-7 NA TRBD1 TRBV28 CASLPGQGSYEQYF TGTGCCAGTCTACCGGGACAGGGCTCCTACGAGCAGTACTTC
TRBJ2-2 once NA TRBV9 CASSVVPRDTGELFF TGTGCCAGCAGCGTAGTTCCCAGGGACACCGGGGAGCTGTTTTTT
TRBJ2-5 once NA TRBV6-2/TRBV6-3 CASSYSMASQETQYF TGTGCCAGCAGTTACTCGATGGCATCTCAAGAGACCCAGTACTTC
TRBJ1-5 NA NA TRBV2 CASSDRVDQPQHF TGTGCCAGCAGTGACAGGGTCGATCAGCCCCAGCATTTT
TRBJ1-6 NA TRBD1 TRBV5-1 CASNPQGARNSPLHF TGCGCCAGCAATCCCCAGGGGGCCAGGAATTCACCCCTCCACTTT
TRBJ2-5 NA TRBD1 TRBV5-4 CASSPVGQGAETQYF TGTGCCAGCAGCCCCGTAGGACAGGGGGCTGAGACCCAGTACTTC
TRBJ1-1 NA NA TRBV30 CAWSRSLLGTEAFF TGTGCCTGGAGTCGTAGCCTCCTGGGCACTGAAGCTTTCTTT
TRBJ1-2 NA TRBD1 TRBV30 CAWSEGQGSYGYTF TGTGCCTGGAGTGAGGGACAGGGCTCATATGGCTACACCTTC
TRBJ2-1 NA TRBD2 TRBV30 CAWSPRLARTYNEQFF TGTGCCTGGAGTCCTCGACTAGCGCGAACATACAATGAGCAGTTCTTC
TRBJ2-5 few TRBD1 TRBV9 CASSAGIDDRGGETQYF TGTGCCAGCAGCGCAGGGATAGACGACAGGGGGGGAGAGACCCAGTACTTC
TRBJ2-7 NA TRBD1 TRBV18 CASSPGTDTYEQYF TGTGCCAGCTCACCGGGGACAGATACCTACGAGCAGTACTTC
TRBJ1-1 NA NA TRBV6-5 CASSYGAREAFF TGTGCCAGCAGTTACGGGGCCAGGGAAGCTTTCTTT
TRBJ1-1 NA NA TRBV7-9 CASSSYENTEAFF TGTGCCAGCAGTAGCTACGAGAACACTGAAGCTTTCTTT
TRBJ1-2 NA NA TRBV9 CASSAQGMSGYTF TGTGCCAGCAGCGCACAGGGAATGAGTGGCTACACCTTC
TRBJ2-2 NA NA TRBV5-5 CASTLQGSGELFF TGTGCCAGCACCTTACAGGGAAGCGGGGAGCTGTTTTTT
TRBJ2-7 NA NA TRBV5-4 CASSFRGGIDEQYF TGTGCCAGCAGCTTTAGAGGGGGAATCGATGAGCAGTACTTC
TRBJ2-1 NA TRBD2 TRBV7-2 CASGRLAGEDNEQFF TGTGCCAGCGGACGACTAGCGGGAGAGGACAATGAGCAGTTCTTC
TRBJ1-5 NA TRBD1 TRBV19 CASSGTGGIRSNQPQHF TGTGCCAGTAGTGGGACAGGAGGGATTCGTAGCAATCAGCCCCAGCATTTT
TRBJ1-2 NA TRBD1 TRBV5-1 CASSYGTGGVDGYTF TGCGCCAGCAGCTACGGGACAGGGGGCGTGGATGGCTACACCTTC
TRBJ1-5 NA TRBD1 TRBV6-5 CASRSTGGNQPQHF TGTGCCAGCAGATCGACAGGGGGCAATCAGCCCCAGCATTTT
TRBJ2-7 NA NA TRBV5-8 CASSLDTERVWYYEQYF TGTGCCAGCAGCTTGGACACAGAGAGAGTTTGGTACTACGAGCAGTACTTC
TRBJ1-4 NA NA TRBV2 CASSVRIYEKLFF TGTGCCAGCAGTGTCAGGATCTATGAAAAACTGTTTTTT
TRBJ1-3 medium-sized TRBD1 TRBV11-1 CASSSGTGGRFCTIYF TGTGCCAGCAGTTCCGGGACAGGGGGCCGATTTTGCACCATATATTTT
TRBJ2-7 few NA TRBV30 CAWSGGATYEQYF TGTGCCTGGAGTGGTGGGGCCACCTACGAGCAGTACTTC
TRBJ1-2 once TRBD1 TRBV18 CASSPPTGDGYTF TGTGCCAGCTCACCACCGACAGGGGATGGCTACACCTTC